This T cell receptor beta chain was captured by sequencing in a study of somatic mutations in cytotoxic T cells in rheumatoid arthritis. Study at large: Patient blood (approximately 30 ml EDTA) was taken immediately after diagnosis and before treatment. Overall study findings and caveats: Rheumatoid arthritis patients showed CD8+ clonality increasing with age, unlike healthy controls.

The CDR3 is made up of 13 amino acids. Per germline, CDR1 SGDLS and CDR2 YYNGEE. The germline V and J ends were trimmed by 0 bases and 6 bases, with 9 bases remaining between them. A word on this clone: Its antigen is unknown.

Libraries were prepared by immunoSEQ multiplex PCR; TCRdb keeps only in-frame clonotypes and omits some of them. This sample has 15,000 to 20,000 clones, with roughly 87% found just once. CD4+ and CD8+ cells were isolated by positive magnetic bead selection, with purity checked by flow cytometry. The origin of this receptor is an adult with rheumatoid arthritis. The V and J genes are TRBV9 and TRBJ1-2; D call uncertain. The sample taken for sequencing was CD8+ T cells sorted from blood. CDR3 in DNA: TGTGCCAGCAGCGTAGTGGGGATGGATGGCTACACCTTC. The encoded protein is CASSVVGMDGYTF.